The 11 T cell receptor beta chains listed next were all sequenced from one sample in a study of radiation and T cells in renal cell carcinoma. Produced via immunoSEQ multiplex PCR; TCRdb's table is partial and in-frame only. The top ten hold 7.2% of the sample, which has just over 95,000 clones, approximately 80% seen once. Time point denoted: blood 4 weeks post-SBRT, at nephrectomy. This sample's treatment: 15 Gy SBRT to primary tumor, nephrectomy 4 weeks later. This specimen was blood, taken from a patient whose treatment included radiotherapy and nephrectomy. These receptors were collected from a man aged 60 to 69 with renal cell carcinoma.

Here the CDR3 DNA reads TGTGCCAGCAGTTCCTTGGCGGGAGAGTACAATGAGCAGTTCTTC. Translating gives CASSSLAGEYNEQFF. The J gene is TRBJ2-1, the V gene TRBV28, with 7 bases fitting TRBD2. CDR1 and CDR2 from the germline V gene are MDHEN and SYDVKM. The CDR3 sequence is 15 residues long. V gave up 4 bases and J gave up 4 bases; unmatched junction bases: 7.

The rearrangement joins TRBV30 to TRBJ2-5; no clear D. V lost 1 base to trimming and J lost 1 base, with 4 bases between them. This CDR3 is 12 amino acids long. CDR1 is GTSNPN, CDR2 SVGIG, per germline (reference sequence). The CDR3 DNA follows: TGTGCCTGGAGTGGGGCCCAAGAGACCCAGTACTTC. The encoded protein is CAWSGAQETQYF.

The chain couples TRBV27 to TRBJ2-7; D is possibly TRBD1 (6 bases). The CDR3 spans 18 residues. CDR1 and CDR2 from the germline V gene are MNHEY and SMNVEV (reference sequence). V lost 1 base to trimming and J lost 4 bases, with 23 bases between them. Written as DNA, the CDR3 is TGTGCCAGCAGTTTATTCCTTCCCGGGACACCGACTGGGTACGAGCAGTACTTC. It codes for CASSLFLPGTPTGYEQYF.

The rearrangement links TRBV4-2 to TRBJ2-3, with 8 positions matching TRBD2. The germline CDR1 and CDR2 sequences are LGHNA and YNFKEQ. J lost 7 bases, V lost 0 bases, and 6 bases had no gene match. CDR3 length: 15 amino acids. The CDR3, as DNA: TGTGCCAGCAGCCAAGAAGGCGGGAGGAGAAATACGCAGTATTTT. Amino acid sequence: CASSQEGGRRNTQYF.

V gene TRBV6-1 combines with J gene TRBJ2-3; D is unresolved. Trimming pared 6 bases from V and 4 bases from J, leaving 5 bases between. Germline-derived CDR1 and CDR2 are MNHNS and SASEGT. CDR3 length equals 11 residues. CDR3 amino acids: CASSSSDTQYF. CDR3 DNA: TGTGCCAGCAGCTCTTCAGATACGCAGTATTTT.

The chain carries TRBV5-6 and TRBJ1-2; 9 bases match TRBD1. Trimming took 1 base from V and 8 from J; bases not matched to a gene: 3. Germline lookup yields CDR1 SGHDT and CDR2 YYEEEE. The CDR3 is 13 residues long. CDR3 nucleotides: TGTGCCAGCAGCTTGAACAGGGGGCGAGGCTACACCTTC. Protein sequence: CASSLNRGRGYTF.

This sequence joins TRBV6-1 and TRBJ1-2, with TRBD1 matching 7 bases. The ends lost 2 bases at V and 6 bases at J; junction bases unmatched: 9. This CDR3 has 15 amino acids. Germline CDR1 is MNHNS and CDR2 is SASEGT. The CDR3 DNA sequence: TGTGCCAGCAGTGAATTCTTTGACAGGGAGGATGGCTACACCTTC. Protein product: CASSEFFDREDGYTF.

The J gene is TRBJ2-7, the V gene TRBV29-1; 11 nucleotides align to TRBD1. Germline assignment: CDR1 SQVTM and CDR2 ANQGSEA. V trimming: 7 bases; J trimming: 4 bases; junction bases outside the gene matches: 9. The CDR3 spans 14 residues. As DNA, the CDR3 is TGCAGCGCGCGAAGGACAGGGGGCGGGTACGAGCAGTACTTC. Translating gives CSARRTGGGYEQYF.

The chain uses TRBV5-3 and TRBJ2-5, with D possibly being TRBD1 (5 bases). TRBV5-3 is treated as an ORF (open reading frame) with a function not yet certain. This CDR3 has 14 residues. The V and J ends lost 3 bases and 3 bases respectively, with 12 bases between them. The CDR3 spells CARSCPGHKETQYF. The CDR3 nucleotides are TGTGCCAGAAGCTGCCCTGGACACAAAGAGACCCAGTACTTC.

This chain uses TRBV10-1 with TRBJ2-1, with D perhaps matching TRBD1 (6 bases). This CDR3 comprises 13 residues. Germline loops: CDR1 WNHNN, CDR2 SYGVQD (reference sequence). Trimming left V 5 bases short and J 1 base short, with 6 bases between. CDR3 sequence: CASSRGSYNEQFF. For the CDR3, the DNA is TGCGCCAGCAGTAGGGGGTCCTACAATGAGCAGTTCTTC.

CDR3 in DNA: TGTGCCAGCAGCAATGGACAGCTATACGCCTACGAGCAGTACTTC. Encoded protein: CASSNGQLYAYEQYF. V and J are TRBV5-5 and TRBJ2-7; maybe TRBD1 (6 bases). The CDR3 extends over 15 amino acids. Germline CDR1 and CDR2: SGHKS and YYEKEE (reference sequence). V was pared by 4 bases and J by 2 bases, with 16 bases between.